This TCR beta chain is drawn from a study of blood T cell repertoires in COVID-19. The CDR3 is 15 residues long. The V gene lost 4 bases and the J gene lost 6 bases, with 16 bases spanning the gap. The germline CDR1 and CDR2 sequences are LGHNA and YSLEER. Those enrolled, adults aged roughly 18 to 90 years, came from 25 or so US areas. Cohorts were determined from participant-reported clinical history. Among Cohort 3 donors, those recovered had two negative PCRs, clearance, or symptom resolution. Repertoires were generated with immunoSEQ multiplex PCR, while TCRdb's copy carries only in-frame clones and drops some. The sample yields about 370,000 clones, more than 80% seen once.

The sample was PBMCs or T cells enriched from blood (not recorded which). V is TRBV4-3 and J is TRBJ2-1; D is ambiguous. The TCR originated in a man between 18 and 35 years old who had recovered from COVID-19. This CDR3 is CASSLGQAARNEQFF. CDR3 bases: TGCGCCAGCAGCCTAGGCCAGGCAGCTCGCAATGAGCAGTTCTTC.